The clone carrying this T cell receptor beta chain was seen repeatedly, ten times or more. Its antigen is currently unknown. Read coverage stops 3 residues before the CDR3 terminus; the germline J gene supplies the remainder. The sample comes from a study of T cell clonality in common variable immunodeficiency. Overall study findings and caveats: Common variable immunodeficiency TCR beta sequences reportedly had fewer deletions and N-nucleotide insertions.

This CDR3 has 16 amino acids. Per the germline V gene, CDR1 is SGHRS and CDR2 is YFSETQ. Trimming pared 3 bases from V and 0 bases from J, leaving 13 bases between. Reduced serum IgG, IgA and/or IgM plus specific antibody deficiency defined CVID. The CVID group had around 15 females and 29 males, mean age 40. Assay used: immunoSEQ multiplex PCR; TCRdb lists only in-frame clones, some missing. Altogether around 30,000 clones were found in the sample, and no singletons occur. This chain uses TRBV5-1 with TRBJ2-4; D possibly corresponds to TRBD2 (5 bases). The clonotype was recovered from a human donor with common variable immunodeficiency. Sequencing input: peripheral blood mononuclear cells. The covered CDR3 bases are TGCGCCAGCAGCTCTGGTCGGACTGGAGCCAAAAACATT. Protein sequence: CASSSGRTGAKNI. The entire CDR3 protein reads CASSSGRTGAKNIQYF.